This T cell receptor (beta chain) was recovered during a study of blood T cell repertoires in COVID-19. Study summary: T cells, B-cell-depleted T cells, or PBMCs supplied cDNA or gDNA.

Profiling relied on immunoSEQ multiplex PCR, and the TCRdb table lists in-frame clones only, not all of them. The data contain 150,000 to 200,000 clones, 82% of them singletons. The CDR3 runs 15 residues. Between the trimmed V and J ends, which lost 4 bases and 1 base, there was a span of 11 bases. Germline CDR1 SGDLS, CDR2 YYNGEE. Enrolled through a virtual design, the participants were between 18 and 89 years of age and came from about two dozen US areas. Self-reported history from a screening survey and questionnaire set each donor's cohort. V and J are TRBV9 and TRBJ2-2; weak D call: TRBD2 (5 bases). This receptor was taken from a man aged 55 to 70 who had recovered from COVID-19. Specimen: PBMCs or T cells enriched from blood (not recorded which). The CDR3, as DNA: TGTGCCAGCAGCCCCTCAAGCGGGAACACCGGGGAGCTGTTTTTT. It translates to CASSPSSGNTGELFF.